Reported below is one T cell receptor beta chain. Antigen unknown. The data were produced by immunoSEQ multiplex PCR, yet TCRdb's version contains in-frame clones alone and is incomplete. Of 60,000 to 65,000 clones listed, 60% to 85% are singletons. The trim removed 5 bases at V and 2 bases at J, leaving 12 bases unmatched. Per germline, CDR1 SGHAT and CDR2 FQNNGV. The CDR3 has 17 amino acids. CTLA-4 blockade with ipilimumab, together with focal radiation, was given to patients with chemo-refractory metastatic non-small-cell lung cancer. The sample is drawn from a study of radiotherapy plus CTLA-4 blockade in lung cancer. Study results and limitations: Blood TCR clones of tumor origin expanded after radiotherapy plus ipilimumab.

The chain combines TRBV11-2 with TRBJ2-3, with 8 bases aligning to TRBD1. The source of this sequence is a human donor with non-small cell lung cancer who had a complete response to radiotherapy plus ipilimumab. The source was peripheral blood, collected from a patient treated with radiotherapy plus ipilimumab. The CDR3 here is CASSKNGQGENTDTQYF. CDR3 nucleotide sequence: TGTGCCAGCAGCAAAAACGGACAGGGCGAGAACACAGATACGCAGTATTTT.